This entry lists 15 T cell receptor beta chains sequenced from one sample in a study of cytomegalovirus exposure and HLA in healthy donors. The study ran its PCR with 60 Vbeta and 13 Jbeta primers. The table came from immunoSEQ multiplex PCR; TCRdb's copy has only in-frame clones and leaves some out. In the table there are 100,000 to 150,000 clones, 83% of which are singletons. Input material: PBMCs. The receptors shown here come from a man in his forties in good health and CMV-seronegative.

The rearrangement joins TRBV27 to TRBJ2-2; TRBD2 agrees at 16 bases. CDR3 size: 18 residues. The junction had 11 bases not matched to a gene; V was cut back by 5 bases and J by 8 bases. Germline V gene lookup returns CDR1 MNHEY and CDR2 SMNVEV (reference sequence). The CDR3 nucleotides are TGTGCCAGCAGTCGAGAAGGGACTAGCGGGGGGGCCGCGGGGGAGCTGTTTTTT. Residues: CASSREGTSGGAAGELFF.

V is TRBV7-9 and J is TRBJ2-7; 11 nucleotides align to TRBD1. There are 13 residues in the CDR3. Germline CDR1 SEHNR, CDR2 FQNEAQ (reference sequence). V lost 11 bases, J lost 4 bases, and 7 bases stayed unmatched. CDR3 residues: CAAGTGGIYEQYF. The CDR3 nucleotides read TGTGCCGCCGGGACAGGGGGTATATACGAGCAGTACTTC.

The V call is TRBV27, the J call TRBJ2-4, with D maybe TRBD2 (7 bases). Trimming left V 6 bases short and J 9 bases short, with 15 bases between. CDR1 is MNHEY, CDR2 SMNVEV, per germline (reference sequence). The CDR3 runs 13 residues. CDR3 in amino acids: CASRGGEGSIQYF. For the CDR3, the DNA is TGTGCCAGCAGAGGGGGGGAGGGAAGCATTCAGTACTTC.

CDR3 region: CASSPLRGTDTQYF. CDR3 bases: TGTGCCAGCAGCCCCCTCCGGGGCACAGATACGCAGTATTTT. The chain carries TRBV7-2 and TRBJ2-3; D is unclear. This CDR3 region has 14 residues. The V end was cut by 5 bases, the J end by 1 base, with 10 bases between. Germline CDR1 is SGHTA and CDR2 is FQGNSA.

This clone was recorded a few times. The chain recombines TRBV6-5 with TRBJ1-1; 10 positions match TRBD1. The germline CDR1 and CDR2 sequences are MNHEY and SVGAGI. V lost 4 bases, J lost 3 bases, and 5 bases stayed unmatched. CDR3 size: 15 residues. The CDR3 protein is CASSSWTGGDTEAFF. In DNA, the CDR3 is TGTGCCAGCAGTTCATGGACAGGGGGAGACACTGAAGCTTTCTTT.

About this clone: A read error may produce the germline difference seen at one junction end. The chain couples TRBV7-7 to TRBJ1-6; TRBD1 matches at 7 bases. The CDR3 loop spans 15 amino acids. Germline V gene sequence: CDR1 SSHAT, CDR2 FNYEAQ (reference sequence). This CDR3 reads CASKLRGSYNSPLHF. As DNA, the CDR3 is TGTGCTAGCAAACTCAGGGGGTCCTATAATTCACCCCTCCACTTT.

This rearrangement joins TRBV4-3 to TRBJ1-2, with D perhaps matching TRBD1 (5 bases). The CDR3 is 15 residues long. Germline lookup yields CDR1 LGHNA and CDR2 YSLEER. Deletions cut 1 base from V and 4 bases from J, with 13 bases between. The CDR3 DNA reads TGCGCCAGCAGCCAAGTTCCCAGGGATGGCTATGGCTACACCTTC. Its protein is CASSQVPRDGYGYTF.

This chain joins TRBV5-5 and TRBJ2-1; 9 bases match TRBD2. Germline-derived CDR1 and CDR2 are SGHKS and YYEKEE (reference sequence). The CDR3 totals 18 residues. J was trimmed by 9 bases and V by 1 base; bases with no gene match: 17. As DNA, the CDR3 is TGTGCCAGCAGCTTGATTAGCGGGGGCCCCGGCCTGGCAGGTGAGCAGTTCTTC. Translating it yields CASSLISGGPGLAGEQFF. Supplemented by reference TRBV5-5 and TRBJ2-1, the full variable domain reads DAGVTQSPTHLIKTRGQQVTLRCSPISGHKSVSWYQQVLGQGPQFIFQYYEKEERGRGNFPDRFSARQFPNYSSELNVNALLLGDSALYLCASSLISGGPGLAGEQFFGPGTRLTVL.

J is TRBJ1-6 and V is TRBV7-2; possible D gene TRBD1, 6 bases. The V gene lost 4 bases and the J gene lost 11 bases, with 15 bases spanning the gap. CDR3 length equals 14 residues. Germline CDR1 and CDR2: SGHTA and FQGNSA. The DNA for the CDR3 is TGTGCCAGCAGCTATCACATGGACAGCGCACCCCTCCACTTT. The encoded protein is CASSYHMDSAPLHF. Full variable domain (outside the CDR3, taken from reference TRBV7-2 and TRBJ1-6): GAGVSQSPSNKVTEKGKDVELRCDPISGHTALYWYRQSLGQGLEFLIYFQGNSAPDKSGLPSDRFSAERTGGSVSTLTIQRTQQEDSAVYLCASSYHMDSAPLHFGNGTRLTVT.

The chain's CDR3 is CASSLGVSGNQPQHF. DNA of the CDR3: TGTGCCAGCAGCTTAGGGGTAAGCGGCAATCAGCCCCAGCATTTT. V gene TRBV7-2 combines with J gene TRBJ1-5; no clear D gene. The CDR3 is 15 amino acids. Germline CDR1 is SGHTA and CDR2 is FQGNSA. V was pared by 1 base and J by 2 bases, with 9 bases between.

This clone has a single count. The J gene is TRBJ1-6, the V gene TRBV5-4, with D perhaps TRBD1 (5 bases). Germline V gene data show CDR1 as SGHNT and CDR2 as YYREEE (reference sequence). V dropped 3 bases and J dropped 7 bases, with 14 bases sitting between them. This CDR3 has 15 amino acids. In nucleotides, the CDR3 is TGTGCCAGCAGCTACACGTCAGGGAGGAATTCACCCCTCCACTTT. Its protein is CASSYTSGRNSPLHF.

Written as DNA, the CDR3 is TGTGCCAGCAGAGCCCTAGCGGGAGGGCCTGATGAGCAGTTCTTC. It translates to CASRALAGGPDEQFF. This chain joins TRBV2 and TRBJ2-1; 12 bases align to TRBD2. The germline V gene encodes CDR1 SNHLY and CDR2 FYNNEI. Unmatched junction bases numbered 8, after V lost 6 bases and J lost 8 bases. CDR3 size: 15 residues.

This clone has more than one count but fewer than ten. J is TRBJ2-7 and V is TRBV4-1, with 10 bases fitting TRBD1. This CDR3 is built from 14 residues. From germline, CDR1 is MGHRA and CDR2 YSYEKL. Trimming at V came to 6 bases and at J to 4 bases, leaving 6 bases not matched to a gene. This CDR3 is CASSPGQGVYEQYF. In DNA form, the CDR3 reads TGCGCCAGCAGTCCAGGACAGGGGGTTTACGAGCAGTACTTC.

DNA for the CDR3: TGTGCCAGCAGCCCCTGGGACTTTTACGAGCAGTACTTC. Amino acid sequence: CASSPWDFYEQYF. The chain combines TRBV7-2 with TRBJ2-7, with a weak D call TRBD2 (6 bases). V was trimmed by 5 bases and J by 4 bases, leaving 12 bases between them. Germline V gene sequence: CDR1 SGHTA, CDR2 FQGNSA. This CDR3 is built from 13 residues. The full variable domain, completed using reference TRBV7-2 and TRBJ2-7, is GAGVSQSPSNKVTEKGKDVELRCDPISGHTALYWYRQSLGQGLEFLIYFQGNSAPDKSGLPSDRFSAERTGGSVSTLTIQRTQQEDSAVYLCASSPWDFYEQYFGPGTRLTVT.

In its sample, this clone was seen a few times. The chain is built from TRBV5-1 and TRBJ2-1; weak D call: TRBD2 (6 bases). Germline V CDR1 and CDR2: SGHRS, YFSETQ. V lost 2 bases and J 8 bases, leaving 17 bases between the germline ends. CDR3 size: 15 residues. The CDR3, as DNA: TGCGCCAGCAGCTTACGACTCGCTAGCGCCCATGAGCAGTTCTTC. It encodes CASSLRLASAHEQFF.